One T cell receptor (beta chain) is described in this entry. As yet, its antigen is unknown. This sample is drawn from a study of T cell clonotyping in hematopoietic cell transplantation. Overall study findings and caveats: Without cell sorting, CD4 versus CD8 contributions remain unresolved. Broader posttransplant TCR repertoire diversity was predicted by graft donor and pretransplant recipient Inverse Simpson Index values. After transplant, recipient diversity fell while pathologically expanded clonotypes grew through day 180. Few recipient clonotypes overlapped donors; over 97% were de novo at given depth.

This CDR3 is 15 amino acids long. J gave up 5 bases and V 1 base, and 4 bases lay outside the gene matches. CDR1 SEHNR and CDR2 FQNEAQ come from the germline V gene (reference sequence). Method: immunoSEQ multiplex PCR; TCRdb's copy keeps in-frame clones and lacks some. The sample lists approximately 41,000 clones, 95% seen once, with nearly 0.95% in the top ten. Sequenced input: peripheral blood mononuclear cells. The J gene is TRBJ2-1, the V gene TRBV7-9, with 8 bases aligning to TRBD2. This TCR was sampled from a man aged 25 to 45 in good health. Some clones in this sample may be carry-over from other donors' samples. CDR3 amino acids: CASSLGGGSDNEQFF. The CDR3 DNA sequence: TGTGCCAGCAGCTTAGGCGGGGGGTCGGACAATGAGCAGTTCTTC.